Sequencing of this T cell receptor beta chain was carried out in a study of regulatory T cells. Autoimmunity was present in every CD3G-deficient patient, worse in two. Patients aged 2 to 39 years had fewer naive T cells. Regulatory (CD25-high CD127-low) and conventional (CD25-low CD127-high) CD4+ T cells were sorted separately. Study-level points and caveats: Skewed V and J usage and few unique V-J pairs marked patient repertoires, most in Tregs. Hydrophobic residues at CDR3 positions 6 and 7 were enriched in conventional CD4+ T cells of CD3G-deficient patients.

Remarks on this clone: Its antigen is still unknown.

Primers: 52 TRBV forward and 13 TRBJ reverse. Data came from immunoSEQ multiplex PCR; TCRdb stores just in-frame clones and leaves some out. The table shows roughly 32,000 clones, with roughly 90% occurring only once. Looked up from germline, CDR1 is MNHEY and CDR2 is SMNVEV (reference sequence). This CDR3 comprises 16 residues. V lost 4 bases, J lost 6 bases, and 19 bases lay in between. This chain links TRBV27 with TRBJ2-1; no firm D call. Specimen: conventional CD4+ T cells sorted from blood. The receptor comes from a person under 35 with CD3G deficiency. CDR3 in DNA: TGTGCCAGCAGTTCACTTAGTGGATCCAACATCAATGAGCAGTTCTTC. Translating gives CASSSLSGSNINEQFF.